The source of this T cell receptor beta chain is a study of cytomegalovirus exposure and HLA in healthy donors. J was trimmed by 1 base and V by 5 bases; bases with no gene match: 7. The CDR3 contains 15 residues. The germline V gene encodes CDR1 SGHNT and CDR2 YYREEE (reference sequence). Comments on this clone: What it binds is not known.

Using immunoSEQ multiplex PCR, the repertoire was profiled, and TCRdb retains in-frame clones only, with some absent. The table lists 150,000 or so clones, around 83% of them singletons, with approximately 2.2% in the top ten. Broader study findings: First-cohort TCR clusters were later found to tend to co-occur in the 120 or so validation repertoires.

The sequence came from a human donor in good health. Sequencing input: PBMCs. The V gene is TRBV5-4, the J gene TRBJ2-7, with 9 bases matching TRBD2. CDR3 bases: TGTGCCAGCAGTCATAGCGGGAGCCGGTCCTACGAGCAGTACTTC. Amino acid sequence: CASSHSGSRSYEQYF.